A single sample is the source of the 4 T cell receptor beta chains below, sequenced in a study of blood T cell repertoires in COVID-19. Assay used: immunoSEQ multiplex PCR; TCRdb lists only in-frame clones, some missing. The profile shows tens of thousands of clones, roughly 86% of them singletons. Sample: peripheral blood. These receptors all stem from a human donor in a cohort sampled during active COVID-19.

CDR3 region: CSVESKQETQYF. DNA of the CDR3: TGCAGCGTTGAGAGCAAACAAGAGACCCAGTACTTC. The rearrangement uses TRBV29-1 and TRBJ2-5, with D unresolved. CDR3 length: 12 amino acids. Deletions cut 3 bases from V and 2 bases from J, with 7 bases between. Germline CDR1 and CDR2: SQVTM and ANQGSEA.

The chain uses TRBV6-5 and TRBJ1-6, with 8 bases aligning to TRBD1. Trimming took 6 bases from V and 7 from J; bases not matched to a gene: 5. The CDR3 is made up of 14 amino acids. The germline gives CDR1 MNHEY, CDR2 SVGAGI. The CDR3, as DNA: TGTGCCAGCAGACTGGACAGGGACAATTCACCCCTCCACTTT. The encoded protein is CASRLDRDNSPLHF.

This rearrangement joins TRBV5-5 to TRBJ2-5, with 11 bases matching TRBD2. V gave up 1 base and J gave up 5 bases; unmatched junction bases: 7. Per the germline V gene, CDR1 is SGHKS and CDR2 is YYEKEE (reference sequence). This CDR3 has 16 residues. CDR3: CASSLLAGGGVETQYF. CDR3 in DNA: TGTGCCAGCAGCTTGCTAGCGGGGGGCGGGGTGGAGACCCAGTACTTC.

The V call is TRBV11-2, the J call TRBJ2-7, with 8 bases identical to TRBD1. Germline trimming cut 5 bases from V and 5 bases from J; bases unmatched to any gene: 8. Germline CDR1 is SGHAT and CDR2 is FQNNGV. CDR3 length: 14 amino acids. CDR3 DNA sequence: TGTGCCAGCAGCCTCGGACAGGGTAAGCACGAGCAGTACTTC. Its translation is CASSLGQGKHEQYF.